This T cell receptor (beta chain) comes out of a study of CD8 T cells in ankylosing spondylitis. Generation of TCR beta libraries employed quantitative 5'-RACE incorporating molecular barcodes. Each CDR3 protein is one row after TCRdb ran MiXCR on the 5' RACE reads. The sample has around 430,000 distinct CDR3 sequences, 17% seen once; the top ten hold around 0.92%. Study-wide results and limits: Significantly higher representation of disease-linked clones was reported for matched ankylosing spondylitis synovial fluid. Blood from ankylosing spondylitis patients appeared to carry a characteristic roughly 8-variant TCR beta motif. CD8+ disease-linked clones were present at relatively low frequencies in blood. Past research had described some motif variants in reactive arthritis synovial fluid and blood.

As to this clonotype: What it recognizes is unknown.

The TCR comes from a male donor with ankylosing spondylitis. Sequenced input: blood, either unsorted or a sorted T cell fraction (not recorded which).

The CDR3 nucleotides are TGCAGTGCTAGAGTGCCACTAGCGTTTTACAATGAGCAGTTCTTC. The encoded protein is CSARVPLAFYNEQFF. The V and J genes are TRBV20-1 and TRBJ2-1; the match to TRBD2 covers 7 bases. Germline values: CDR1 DFQATT, CDR2 SNEGSKA (reference sequence). V was clipped by 1 base and J by 4 bases; unmatched bases: 7. The length of the CDR3 is 15 residues.